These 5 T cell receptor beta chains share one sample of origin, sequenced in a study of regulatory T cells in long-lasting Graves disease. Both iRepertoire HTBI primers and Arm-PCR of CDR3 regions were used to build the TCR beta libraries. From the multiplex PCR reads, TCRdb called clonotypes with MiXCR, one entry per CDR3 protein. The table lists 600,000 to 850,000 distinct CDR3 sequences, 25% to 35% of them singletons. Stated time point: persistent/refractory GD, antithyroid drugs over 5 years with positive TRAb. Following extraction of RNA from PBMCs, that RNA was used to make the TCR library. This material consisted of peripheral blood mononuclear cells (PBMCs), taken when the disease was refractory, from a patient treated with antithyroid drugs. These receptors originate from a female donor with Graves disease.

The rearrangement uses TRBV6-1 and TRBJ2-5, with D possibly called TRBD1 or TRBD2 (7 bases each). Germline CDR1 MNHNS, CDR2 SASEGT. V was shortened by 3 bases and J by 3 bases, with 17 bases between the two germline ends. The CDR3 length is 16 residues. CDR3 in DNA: TGTGCCAGCAGTGAGGGAGGGGGCGGATCCAAAGAGACCCAGTACTTC. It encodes CASSEGGGGSKETQYF.

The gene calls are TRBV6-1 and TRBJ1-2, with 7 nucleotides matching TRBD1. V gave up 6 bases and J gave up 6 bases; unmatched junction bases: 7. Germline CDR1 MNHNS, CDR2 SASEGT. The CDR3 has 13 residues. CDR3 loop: CASRKTGMNGYTF. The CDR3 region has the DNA TGTGCCAGCAGAAAGACAGGGATGAATGGCTACACCTTC.

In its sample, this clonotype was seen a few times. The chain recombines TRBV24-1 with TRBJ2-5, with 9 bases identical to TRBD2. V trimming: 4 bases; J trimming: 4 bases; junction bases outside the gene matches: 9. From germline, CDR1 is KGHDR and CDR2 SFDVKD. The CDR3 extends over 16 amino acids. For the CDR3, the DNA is TGTGCCACCAGTGACATCCGAGGCGGGGGGGTAGAGACCCAGTACTTC. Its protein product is CATSDIRGGGVETQYF.

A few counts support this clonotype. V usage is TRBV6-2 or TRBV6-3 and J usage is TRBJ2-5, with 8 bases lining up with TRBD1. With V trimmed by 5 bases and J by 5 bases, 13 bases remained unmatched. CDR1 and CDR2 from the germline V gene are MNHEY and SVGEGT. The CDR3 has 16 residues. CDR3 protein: CASSAGGAGGRETQYF. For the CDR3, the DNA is TGTGCCAGCAGTGCCGGTGGGGCAGGGGGCCGTGAGACCCAGTACTTC.

The CDR3 sequence is CASSFRQGNYEQYF. In DNA form, the CDR3 reads TGTGCCAGCAGCTTTCGACAGGGGAATTACGAGCAGTACTTC. The V and J genes are TRBV7-9 and TRBJ2-7; 8 nucleotides match TRBD1. Germline CDR1 and CDR2: SEHNR and FQNEAQ (reference sequence). Trimming cost V 3 bases and J 4 bases; bases outside gene matches: 5. This CDR3 has 14 amino acids.